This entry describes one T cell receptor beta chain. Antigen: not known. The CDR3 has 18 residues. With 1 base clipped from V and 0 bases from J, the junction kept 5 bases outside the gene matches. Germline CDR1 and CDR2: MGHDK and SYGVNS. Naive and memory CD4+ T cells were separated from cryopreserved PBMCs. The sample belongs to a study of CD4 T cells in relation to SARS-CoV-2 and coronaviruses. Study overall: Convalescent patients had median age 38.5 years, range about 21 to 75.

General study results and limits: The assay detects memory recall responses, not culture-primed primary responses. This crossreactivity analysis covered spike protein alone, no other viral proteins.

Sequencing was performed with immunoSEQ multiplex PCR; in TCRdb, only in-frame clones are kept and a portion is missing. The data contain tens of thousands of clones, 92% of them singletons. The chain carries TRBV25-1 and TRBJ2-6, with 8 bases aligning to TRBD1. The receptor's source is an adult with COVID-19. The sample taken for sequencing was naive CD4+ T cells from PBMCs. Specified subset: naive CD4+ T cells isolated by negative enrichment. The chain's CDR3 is CASSESQGAGSGANVLTF. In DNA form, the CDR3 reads TGTGCCAGCAGTGAATCTCAGGGGGCAGGCTCTGGGGCCAACGTCCTGACTTTC.